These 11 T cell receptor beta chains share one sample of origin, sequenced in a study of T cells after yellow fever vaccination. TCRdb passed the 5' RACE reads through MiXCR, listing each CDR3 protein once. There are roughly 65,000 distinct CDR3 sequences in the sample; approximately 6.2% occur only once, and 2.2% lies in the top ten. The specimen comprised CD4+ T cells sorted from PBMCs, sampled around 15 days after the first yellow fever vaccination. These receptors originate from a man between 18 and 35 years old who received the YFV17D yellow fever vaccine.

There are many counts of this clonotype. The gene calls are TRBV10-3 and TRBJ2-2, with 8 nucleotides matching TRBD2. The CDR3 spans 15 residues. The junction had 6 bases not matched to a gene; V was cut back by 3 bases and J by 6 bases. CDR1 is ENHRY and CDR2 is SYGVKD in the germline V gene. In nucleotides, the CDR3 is TGTGCCATCAGTGAACTACCAGCGGGGGCCGGGGAGCTGTTTTTT. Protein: CAISELPAGAGELFF.

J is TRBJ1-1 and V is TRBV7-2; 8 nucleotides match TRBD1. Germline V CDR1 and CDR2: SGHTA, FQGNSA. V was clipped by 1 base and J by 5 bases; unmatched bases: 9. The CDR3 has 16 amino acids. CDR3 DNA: TGTGCCAGCAGCTTAGGTGGCAGGGGGCGTCTGACTGAAGCTTTCTTT. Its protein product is CASSLGGRGRLTEAFF.

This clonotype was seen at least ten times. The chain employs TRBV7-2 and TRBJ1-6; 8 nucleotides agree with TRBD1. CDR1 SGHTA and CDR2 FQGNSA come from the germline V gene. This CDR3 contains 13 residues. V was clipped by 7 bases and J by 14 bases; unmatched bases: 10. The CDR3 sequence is CASNTYRGMALHF. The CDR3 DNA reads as TGTGCCAGCAATACATACAGGGGGATGGCCCTCCACTTT.

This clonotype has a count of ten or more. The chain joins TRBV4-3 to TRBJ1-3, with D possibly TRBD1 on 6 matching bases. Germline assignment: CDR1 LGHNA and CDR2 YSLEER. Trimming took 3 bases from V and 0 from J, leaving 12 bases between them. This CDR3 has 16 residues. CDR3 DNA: TGCGCCAGCAGCCATAGAAGGGGGGCCTCTGGAAACACCATATATTTT. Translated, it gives CASSHRRGASGNTIYF.

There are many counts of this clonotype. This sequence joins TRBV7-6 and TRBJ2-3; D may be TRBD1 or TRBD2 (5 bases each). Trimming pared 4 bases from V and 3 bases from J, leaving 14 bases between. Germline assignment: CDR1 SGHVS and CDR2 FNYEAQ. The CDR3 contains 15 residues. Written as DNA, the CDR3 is TGTGCCAGCAGCTCGGTGGCCGGGGCTACAGATACGCAGTATTTT. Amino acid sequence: CASSSVAGATDTQYF.

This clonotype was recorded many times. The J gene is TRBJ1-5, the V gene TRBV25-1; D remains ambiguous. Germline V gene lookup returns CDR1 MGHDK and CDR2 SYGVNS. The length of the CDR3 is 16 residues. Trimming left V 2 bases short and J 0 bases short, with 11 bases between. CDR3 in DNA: TGTGCCAGCAGTGAAACAGCCAGTCTTAGCAATCAGCCCCAGCATTTT. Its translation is CASSETASLSNQPQHF.

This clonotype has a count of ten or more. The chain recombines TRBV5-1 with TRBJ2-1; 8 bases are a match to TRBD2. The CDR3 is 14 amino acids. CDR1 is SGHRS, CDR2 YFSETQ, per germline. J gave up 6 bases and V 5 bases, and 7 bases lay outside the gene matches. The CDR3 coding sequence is TGCGCCAGCAGTCGGGGGGGTGTAAGCAATGAGCAGTTCTTC. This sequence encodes CASSRGGVSNEQFF.

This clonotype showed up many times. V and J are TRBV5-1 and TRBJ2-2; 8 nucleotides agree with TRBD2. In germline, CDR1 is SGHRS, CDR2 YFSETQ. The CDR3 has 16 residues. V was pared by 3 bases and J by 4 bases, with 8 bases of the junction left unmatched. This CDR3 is CASSSRWRGATGELFF. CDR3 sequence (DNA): TGCGCCAGCAGCTCACGTTGGCGGGGGGCCACCGGGGAGCTGTTTTTT. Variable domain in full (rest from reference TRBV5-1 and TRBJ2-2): KAGVTQTPRYLIKTRGQQVTLSCSPISGHRSVSWYQQTPGQGLQFLFEYFSETQRNKGNFPGRFSGRQFSNSRSEMNVSTLELGDSALYLCASSSRWRGATGELFFGEGSRLTVL.

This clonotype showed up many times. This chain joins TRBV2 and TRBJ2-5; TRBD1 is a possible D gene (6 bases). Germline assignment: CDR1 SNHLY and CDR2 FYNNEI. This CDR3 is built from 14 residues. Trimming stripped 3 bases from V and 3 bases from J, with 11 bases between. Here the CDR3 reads CASSDQRTEETQYF. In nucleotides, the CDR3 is TGTGCCAGCAGTGATCAACGGACAGAAGAGACCCAGTACTTC.

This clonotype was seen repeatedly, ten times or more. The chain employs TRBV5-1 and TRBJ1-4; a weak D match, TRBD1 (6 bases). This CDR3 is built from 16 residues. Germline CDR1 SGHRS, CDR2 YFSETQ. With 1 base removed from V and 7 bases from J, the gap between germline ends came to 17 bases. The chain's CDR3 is CASSLRSGGVGEKLFF. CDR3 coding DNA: TGCGCCAGCAGCTTGAGATCGGGGGGCGTCGGTGAAAAACTGTTTTTT.

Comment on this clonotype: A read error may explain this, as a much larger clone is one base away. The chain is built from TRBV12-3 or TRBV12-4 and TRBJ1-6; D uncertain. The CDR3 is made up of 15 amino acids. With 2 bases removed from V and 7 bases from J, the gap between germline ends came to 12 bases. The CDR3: CASSLIGRLNSPLHF. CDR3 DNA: TGTGCCAGCAGTTTAATTGGCAGGCTCAATTCACCCCTCCACTTT.